This T cell receptor (beta chain) came from a study of response to subunit inactivated influenza vaccine. This CDR3 comprises 18 residues. With 1 base clipped from V and 5 bases from J, the junction kept 9 bases outside the gene matches. CDR1 is KGHSH and CDR2 is LQKENI in the germline V gene. In TCRdb, the RT-PCR reads were re-called with MiXCR into one record per CDR3 protein. Among about 700,000 distinct CDR3 sequences listed, 14% were seen once. V usage is TRBV18 and J usage is TRBJ2-5; 14 bases line up with TRBD2. Sample: PBMCs from blood, taken around two weeks before vaccination. This receptor was taken from a man aged 50-59 years who received an inactivated influenza vaccine. The CDR3 loop is CASSPRLAGGPARETQYF. The CDR3 coding sequence is TGTGCCAGCTCACCACGACTAGCGGGAGGGCCAGCGCGGGAGACCCAGTACTTC.